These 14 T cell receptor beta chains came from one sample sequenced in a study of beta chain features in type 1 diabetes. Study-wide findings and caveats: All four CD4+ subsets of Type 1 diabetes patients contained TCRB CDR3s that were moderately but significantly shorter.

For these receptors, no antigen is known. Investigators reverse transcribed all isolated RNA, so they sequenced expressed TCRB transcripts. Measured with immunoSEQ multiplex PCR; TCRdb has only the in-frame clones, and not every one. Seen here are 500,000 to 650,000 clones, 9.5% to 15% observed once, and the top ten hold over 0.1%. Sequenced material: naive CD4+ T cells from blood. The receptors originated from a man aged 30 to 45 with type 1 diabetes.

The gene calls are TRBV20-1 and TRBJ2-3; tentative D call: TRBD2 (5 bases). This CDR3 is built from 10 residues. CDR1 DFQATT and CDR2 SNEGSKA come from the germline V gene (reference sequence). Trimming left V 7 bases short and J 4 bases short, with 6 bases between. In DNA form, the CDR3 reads TGCAGTGTTAGCGCAGATACGCAGTATTTT. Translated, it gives CSVSADTQYF.

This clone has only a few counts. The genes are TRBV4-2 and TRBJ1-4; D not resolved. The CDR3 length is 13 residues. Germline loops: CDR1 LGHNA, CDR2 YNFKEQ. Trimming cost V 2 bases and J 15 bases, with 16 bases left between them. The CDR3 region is CASSQPDTAKMFF. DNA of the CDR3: TGTGCCAGCAGCCAACCTGATACAGCCAAAATGTTTTTT.

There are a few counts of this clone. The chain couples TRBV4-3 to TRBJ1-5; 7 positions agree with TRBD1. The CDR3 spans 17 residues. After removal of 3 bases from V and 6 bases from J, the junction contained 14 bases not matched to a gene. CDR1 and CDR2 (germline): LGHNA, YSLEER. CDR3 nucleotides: TGCGCCAGCAGCCAGGAAGCCCGACAGGGCTGGAGTCAGCCCCAGCATTTT. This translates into CASSQEARQGWSQPQHF.

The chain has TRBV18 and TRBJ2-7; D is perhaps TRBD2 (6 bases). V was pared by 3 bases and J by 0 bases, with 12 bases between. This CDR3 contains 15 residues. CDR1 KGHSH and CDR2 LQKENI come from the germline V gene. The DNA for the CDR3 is TGTGCCAGCTCACCGGGGACTCGCAGCTCCTACGAGCAGTACTTC. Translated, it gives CASSPGTRSSYEQYF.

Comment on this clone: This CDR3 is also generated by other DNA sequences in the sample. CDR3 DNA: TGTGCCAGTAGTATCTCTGGGGCCAACGTCCTGACTTTC. It translates to CASSISGANVLTF. The V and J genes are TRBV19 and TRBJ2-6, with D uncertain. Germline V CDR1 and CDR2: LNHDA, SQIVND (reference sequence). Trimming removed 3 bases from V and 0 bases from J, with 0 bases in between. This CDR3 is 13 amino acids long.

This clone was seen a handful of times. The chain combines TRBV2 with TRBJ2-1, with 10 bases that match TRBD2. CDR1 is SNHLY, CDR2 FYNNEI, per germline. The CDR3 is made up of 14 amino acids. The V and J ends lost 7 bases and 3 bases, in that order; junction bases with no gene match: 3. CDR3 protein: CASKAGGLYNEQFF. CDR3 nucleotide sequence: TGTGCCAGCAAAGCGGGGGGGCTCTACAATGAGCAGTTCTTC.

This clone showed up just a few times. CDR3 sequence: CASRTGQGIYEQYF. The CDR3 DNA reads TGTGCCAGCAGAACGGGACAGGGGATCTACGAGCAGTACTTC. The rearrangement links TRBV6-1 to TRBJ2-7; 10 bases are a match to TRBD1. J gave up 3 bases and V 6 bases, and 5 bases lay outside the gene matches. Germline assignment: CDR1 MNHNS and CDR2 SASEGT. The CDR3 sequence is 14 residues long.

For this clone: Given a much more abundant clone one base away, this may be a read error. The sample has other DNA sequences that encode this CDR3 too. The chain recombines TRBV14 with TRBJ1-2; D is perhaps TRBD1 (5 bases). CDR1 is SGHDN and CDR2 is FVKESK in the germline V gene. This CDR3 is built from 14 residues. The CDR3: CASSQLGGNYGYTF. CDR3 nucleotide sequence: TGCGCCAGCAGCCAACTCGGGGGTAACTATGGCTACACCTTC. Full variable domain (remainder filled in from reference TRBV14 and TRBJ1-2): EAGVTQFPSHSVIEKGQTVTLRCDPISGHDNLYWYRRVMGKEIKFLLHFVKESKQDESGMPNNRFLAERTGGTYSTLKVQPAELEDSGVYFCASSQLGGNYGYTFGSGTRLTVV.

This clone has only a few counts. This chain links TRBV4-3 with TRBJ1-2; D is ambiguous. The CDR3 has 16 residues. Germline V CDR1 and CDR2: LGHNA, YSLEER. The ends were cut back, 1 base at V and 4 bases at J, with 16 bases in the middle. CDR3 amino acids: CASSQVFSGSVYGYTF. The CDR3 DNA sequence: TGCGCCAGCAGCCAAGTTTTTAGCGGTTCGGTCTATGGCTACACCTTC.

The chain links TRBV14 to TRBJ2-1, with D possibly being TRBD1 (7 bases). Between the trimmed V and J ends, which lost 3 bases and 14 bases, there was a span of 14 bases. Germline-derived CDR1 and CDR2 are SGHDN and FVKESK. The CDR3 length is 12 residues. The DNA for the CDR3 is TGTGCCAGCAGCCAGGGGGGCAGGGGGGAGTTCTTC. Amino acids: CASSQGGRGEFF.

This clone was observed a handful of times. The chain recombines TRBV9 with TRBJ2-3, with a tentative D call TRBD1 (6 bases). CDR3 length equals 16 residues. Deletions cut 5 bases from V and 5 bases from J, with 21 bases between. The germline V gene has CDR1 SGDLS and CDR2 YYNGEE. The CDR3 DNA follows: TGTGCCAGCAGAAGTAGTGGGGGCTCAGATCTAGATACGCAGTATTTT. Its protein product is CASRSSGGSDLDTQYF.

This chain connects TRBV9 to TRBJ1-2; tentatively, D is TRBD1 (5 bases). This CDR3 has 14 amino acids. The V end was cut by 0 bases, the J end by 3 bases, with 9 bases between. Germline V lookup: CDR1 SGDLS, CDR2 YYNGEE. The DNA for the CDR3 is TGTGCCAGCAGCGTAGGATGGGGGTACTATGGCTACACCTTC. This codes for CASSVGWGYYGYTF. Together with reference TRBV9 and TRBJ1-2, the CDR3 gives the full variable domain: DSGVTQTPKHLITATGQRVTLRCSPRSGDLSVYWYQQSLDQGLQFLIQYYNGEERAKGNILERFSAQQFPDLHSELNLSSLELGDSALYFCASSVGWGYYGYTFGSGTRLTVV.

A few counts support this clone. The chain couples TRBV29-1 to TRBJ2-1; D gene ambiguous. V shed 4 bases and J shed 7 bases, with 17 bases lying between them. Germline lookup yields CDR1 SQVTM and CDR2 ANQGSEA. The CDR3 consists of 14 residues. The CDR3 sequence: CSVGGRLLLNEQFF. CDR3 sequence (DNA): TGCAGCGTTGGAGGCCGACTTCTCCTAAATGAGCAGTTCTTC.

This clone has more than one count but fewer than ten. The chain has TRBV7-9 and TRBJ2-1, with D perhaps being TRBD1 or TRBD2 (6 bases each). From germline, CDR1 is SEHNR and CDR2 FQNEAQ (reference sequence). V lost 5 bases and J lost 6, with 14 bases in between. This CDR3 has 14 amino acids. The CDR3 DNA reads TGTGCCAGCAGCCCCCGAGAGGGGGGCAATGAGCAGTTCTTC. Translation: CASSPREGGNEQFF.